This T cell receptor (beta chain) is from a study of OX40 agonist ivuxolimab in advanced cancers. Study in general: Cancers in dose escalation were hepatocellular, melanoma, renal cell and head and neck.

Sequencing was performed with immunoSEQ multiplex PCR; in TCRdb, only in-frame clones are kept and a portion is missing. This sample yields roughly 97,000 clones, of which around 85% are seen a single time; less than 6.5% belongs to the top ten. Germline V lookup: CDR1 MNHEY, CDR2 SVGAGI. CDR3 length: 16 amino acids. V was clipped by 2 bases and J by 5 bases; unmatched bases: 9. The receptor was derived from an adult with an advanced solid tumor such as melanoma, head and neck, liver or kidney cancer. This material consisted of CD4+ or CD8+ T cells sorted from blood, taken in a trial of the OX40 agonist ivuxolimab. The V gene is TRBV6-5, the J gene TRBJ2-5; 9 positions match TRBD2. In DNA form, the CDR3 reads TGTGCCAGCAGTTACAATGCCGCGGGGGGGGCGGAGACCCAGTACTTC. Protein: CASSYNAAGGAETQYF.